These 9 T cell receptor beta chains share one sample of origin, sequenced in a study of shared clonotypes between healthy human individuals. Naive CD8 cells, CD45RO-negative and positively selected for CCR7, excluded terminally differentiated effector memory CD45RA+ cells. Sequencing used immunoSEQ multiplex PCR; TCRdb keeps in-frame clones, though not all of them. This table has about 1.9 million clones, 93% appearing once. Sequenced sample: naive CD8+ T cells from PBMCs. The receptors shown here come from a man aged 18 to 30 in good health. Some clones in this sample may be carry-over from other donors' samples.

This chain connects TRBV7-9 to TRBJ1-1; 10 nucleotides line up with TRBD1. The CDR3 totals 16 residues. With 5 bases clipped from V and 1 base from J, the junction kept 7 bases outside the gene matches. Germline V gene data show CDR1 as SEHNR and CDR2 as FQNEAQ (reference sequence). CDR3 protein: CASSARTGGANTEAFF. In DNA form, the CDR3 reads TGTGCCAGCAGCGCTAGGACAGGGGGGGCGAACACTGAAGCTTTCTTT.

The chain joins TRBV2 to TRBJ2-1, with D maybe TRBD1 (6 bases). This CDR3 comprises 17 residues. Looked up from germline, CDR1 is SNHLY and CDR2 is FYNNEI. Trimming took off 8 bases at V and 5 bases at J, with 25 bases between the two ends. CDR3 sequence (DNA): TGTGCCAGCCTCCCTCGGGTGGGCGTAGGGGGTGACAATGAGCAGTTCTTC. This gives the protein CASLPRVGVGGDNEQFF.

The chain couples TRBV27 to TRBJ2-7, with TRBD1 matching over 8 bases. This CDR3 has 16 residues. V lost 4 bases and J lost 4; bases outside the gene matches: 12. Germline lookup yields CDR1 MNHEY and CDR2 SMNVEV (reference sequence). DNA for the CDR3: TGTGCCAGCAGTTCGGGACAGGCCCCTAAACTTTACGAGCAGTACTTC. It encodes CASSSGQAPKLYEQYF.

The CDR3 is CASSWPESGSTNEQFF. As DNA, the CDR3 is TGTGCCAGCAGTTGGCCCGAAAGCGGGAGCACAAATGAGCAGTTCTTC. The genes are TRBV28 and TRBJ2-1; 8 bases match TRBD2. CDR1 is MDHEN, CDR2 SYDVKM, per germline. This CDR3 is built from 16 residues. V lost 4 bases to trimming and J lost 7 bases; unmatched junction nucleotides: 12.

The genes are TRBV4-3 and TRBJ2-2; either TRBD1 or TRBD2 may fit D (5 bases each). There are 19 residues in the CDR3. V was shortened by 0 bases and J by 9 bases, with 26 bases between the two germline ends. Germline V lookup: CDR1 LGHNA, CDR2 YSLEER. The CDR3 nucleotides read TGCGCCAGCAGCCAAGACGTCCCCCCGAAGGGGAGTTCGGTCTGGGAGCTGTTTTTT. Its protein product is CASSQDVPPKGSSVWELFF.

The CDR3 loop reads CASSPSRRQADEQYF. Written as DNA, the CDR3 is TGTGCCAGCAGCCCATCAAGGCGCCAGGCTGACGAGCAGTACTTC. The chain employs TRBV7-9 and TRBJ2-7; D not certain. Germline V lookup: CDR1 SEHNR, CDR2 FQNEAQ (reference sequence). This CDR3 contains 15 residues. Trimming left V 5 bases short and J 5 bases short, with 19 bases between.

The chain is built from TRBV15 and TRBJ1-4, with D uncertain. CDR1 and CDR2 from the germline V gene are LNHNV and YYDKDF (reference sequence). This CDR3 is 16 amino acids long. The V and J ends lost 0 bases and 8 bases respectively, with 16 bases between them. CDR3 region: CATSRDREPLGEKLFF. The CDR3, as DNA: TGTGCCACCAGCAGAGATCGTGAACCCCTAGGGGAAAAACTGTTTTTT.

J is TRBJ2-5 and V is TRBV7-8; D is unresolved. Germline V gene lookup returns CDR1 SGHVS and CDR2 FQNEAQ. The V end lost 5 bases, the J end lost 5 bases, and 9 bases lay between the germline ends. This CDR3 spans 12 amino acids. This CDR3 is CASSPLSETQYF. For the CDR3, the DNA is TGTGCCAGCAGCCCTTTGTCGGAGACCCAGTACTTC.

The chain carries TRBV4-1 and TRBJ1-5; D is unclear. Trimming removed 1 base from V and 0 bases from J, with 7 bases in between. From germline, CDR1 is MGHRA and CDR2 YSYEKL. This CDR3 is 15 amino acids long. As DNA, the CDR3 is TGCGCCAGCAGCCAAGTATCGGGTAGCAATCAGCCCCAGCATTTT. Its protein product is CASSQVSGSNQPQHF.